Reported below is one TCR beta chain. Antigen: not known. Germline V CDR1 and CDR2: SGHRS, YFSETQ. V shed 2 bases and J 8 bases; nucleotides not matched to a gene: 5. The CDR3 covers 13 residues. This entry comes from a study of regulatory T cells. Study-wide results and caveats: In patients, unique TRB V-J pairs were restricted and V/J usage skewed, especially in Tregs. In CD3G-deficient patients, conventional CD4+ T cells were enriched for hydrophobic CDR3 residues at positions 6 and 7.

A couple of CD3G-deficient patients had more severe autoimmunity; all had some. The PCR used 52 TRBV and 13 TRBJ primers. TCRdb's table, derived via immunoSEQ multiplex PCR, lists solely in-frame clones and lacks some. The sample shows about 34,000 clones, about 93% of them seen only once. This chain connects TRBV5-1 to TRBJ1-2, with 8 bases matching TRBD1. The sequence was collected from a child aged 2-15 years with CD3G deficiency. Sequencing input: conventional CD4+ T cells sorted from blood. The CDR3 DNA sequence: TGCGCCAGCAGCTTAGCAGGGGGCGACGGCTACACCTTC. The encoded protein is CASSLAGGDGYTF.